These 3 T cell receptor beta chains came from one sample sequenced in a study of T-cell memory formation after mild COVID-19. From the 5' RACE reads, TCRdb called clonotypes with MiXCR, one entry per CDR3 protein. The table records about 110,000 distinct CDR3 sequences, more than 15% of them present only once. Sequenced material: PBMCs or a T cell subset sorted from them (not recorded which). These receptors came from an adult woman who had mild COVID-19 (a few samples of this study predate the infection). Cell type and time point are not known.

This clonotype was counted once. The chain recombines TRBV27 with TRBJ2-7; D is possibly TRBD1 (5 bases). The CDR3 has 13 amino acids. Trimming shortened V by 2 bases and J by 3 bases, and 8 bases separated the two germline ends. The V gene's germline CDR1 is MNHEY and CDR2 SMNVEV (reference sequence). This CDR3 is CASSLPGHYEQYF. CDR3 DNA: TGTGCCAGCAGTTTACCAGGACACTACGAGCAGTACTTC.

This clonotype showed up just a few times. The rearrangement links TRBV19 to TRBJ1-2; D may be TRBD1 (6 bases). This CDR3 comprises 13 residues. Germline-derived CDR1 and CDR2 are LNHDA and SQIVND (reference sequence). Trimming left V 4 bases short and J 4 bases short, with 10 bases between. CDR3 protein: CASSTGVGYGYTF. CDR3 nucleotides: TGTGCCAGTAGTACAGGGGTAGGCTATGGCTACACCTTC.

This chain's CDR3 is CSVEDSDTNTGELFF. Written as DNA, the CDR3 is TGCAGCGTTGAAGATTCGGATACCAATACCGGGGAGCTGTTTTTT. V gene TRBV29-1 combines with J gene TRBJ2-2; no firm D call. The CDR3 sequence is 15 residues long. The V end lost 0 bases, the J end lost 5 bases, and 13 bases lay between the germline ends. Germline V lookup: CDR1 SQVTM, CDR2 ANQGSEA.